This TCR beta chain is drawn from a study of CD8 T cells in Susac syndrome. Whole-study results and caveats: The study conceded that relatively few individuals underwent its TCR sequencing and HLA analysis.

Details on this clonotype: Its cognate antigen is unknown.

RNA, at roughly 0.5 to 1 ug, was reverse transcribed with random hexamers. It was immunoSEQ multiplex PCR that amplified TCR beta CDR3 across 54 Vbeta and 13 Jbeta. One entry per CDR3 protein, called by TCRdb with MiXCR from the immunoSEQ multiplex PCR reads. The table lists 150,000 to 200,000 distinct CDR3 sequences, approximately 93% of them singletons. The CDR3 has 15 residues. V shed 2 bases and J shed 0 bases, with 10 bases lying between them. CDR1 and CDR2 from the germline V gene are MNHEY and SMNVEV (reference sequence). The sequencing input was CD4+ T cells from PBMCs. The TCR comes from a human donor with multiple sclerosis. This sequence joins TRBV27 and TRBJ1-1; possibly TRBD1 for D (5 bases). The DNA for the CDR3 is TGTGCCAGCAGTTTAAGGGGAACAGTGAACACTGAAGCTTTCTTT. Translating gives CASSLRGTVNTEAFF.